This T cell receptor (beta chain) derives from a study of graft-versus-host responses after intestinal transplantation. Study summary: Each patient got anti-thymocyte globulin induction, then tacrolimus and steroids for approximately three years.

General study points: Early HvG declines after transplant were associated with peak circulating GvH clone levels. Within allografts, high graft-versus-host to host-versus-graft clonal ratios were seen among patients with graft-donor T cell macrochimerism. GvH clones occurred in recipient marrow; some first appeared in ileum or blood.

A word on this clone: Its antigen is undetermined.

Sequenced by immunoSEQ multiplex PCR; TCRdb stores in-frame clones only, minus some. The data hold more than 100,000 clones, with approximately 95% observed a single time. The receptor comes from a human donor who received an intestinal transplant. Sequences were derived from unstimulated CD8+ T cells sorted from spleen or lymph node cells, sampled before intestinal transplant.

As DNA, the CDR3 is TGTGCCAGCAACAGGGGGCCTAGCAATGAGCAGTTCTTC. Protein sequence: CASNRGPSNEQFF. V gene TRBV28 combines with J gene TRBJ2-1, with TRBD1 identical over 9 bases. Trimming removed 7 bases from V and 6 bases from J; junction bases left unmatched: 4. CDR3 length: 13 amino acids. The germline V gene encodes CDR1 MDHEN and CDR2 SYDVKM.